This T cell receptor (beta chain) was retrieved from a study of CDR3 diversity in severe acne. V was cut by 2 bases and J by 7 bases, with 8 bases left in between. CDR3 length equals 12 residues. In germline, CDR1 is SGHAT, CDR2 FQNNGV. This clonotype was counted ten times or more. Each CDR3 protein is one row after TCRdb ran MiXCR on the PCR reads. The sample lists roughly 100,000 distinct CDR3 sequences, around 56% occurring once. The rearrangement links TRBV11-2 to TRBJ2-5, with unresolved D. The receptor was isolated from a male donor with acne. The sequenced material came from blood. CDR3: CASSLSSPTQYF. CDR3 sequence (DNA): TGTGCCAGCAGCTTATCTTCTCCGACCCAGTACTTC.